This T cell receptor (beta chain) was identified in a study of T cells after yellow fever vaccination. Overall study results and limits: Clones that expanded after primary vaccination mostly reappeared after the booster (less than 98% CD4, 88% CD8). Only a minor proportion of clonotypes was detected across both CD4 and CD8 compartments.

TCR cDNA was made by 5'RACE template switching, adding a universal primer site and UMIs. A single record per CDR3 protein comes from TCRdb applying MiXCR to the 5' RACE reads. This sample carries about 250,000 distinct CDR3 sequences, 3.6% of them seen once, and the ten largest clones take under 20%. The CDR3 is 16 amino acids. V dropped 5 bases and J dropped 3; count of bases not matched to a gene: 6. At least ten counts were recorded for this clonotype. The antigen is undetermined. This rearrangement joins TRBV12-3 or TRBV12-4 to TRBJ2-5; 13 positions match TRBD2. This receptor was identified in a man aged 18 to 30 who received the YFV17D yellow fever vaccine. Here the sequenced sample was PBMCs, taken 15 days after the yellow fever booster vaccination. CDR3 region: CASSRTSGGREETQYF. The CDR3, as DNA: TGTGCCAGCAGTCGGACTAGCGGGGGCCGGGAAGAGACCCAGTACTTC.